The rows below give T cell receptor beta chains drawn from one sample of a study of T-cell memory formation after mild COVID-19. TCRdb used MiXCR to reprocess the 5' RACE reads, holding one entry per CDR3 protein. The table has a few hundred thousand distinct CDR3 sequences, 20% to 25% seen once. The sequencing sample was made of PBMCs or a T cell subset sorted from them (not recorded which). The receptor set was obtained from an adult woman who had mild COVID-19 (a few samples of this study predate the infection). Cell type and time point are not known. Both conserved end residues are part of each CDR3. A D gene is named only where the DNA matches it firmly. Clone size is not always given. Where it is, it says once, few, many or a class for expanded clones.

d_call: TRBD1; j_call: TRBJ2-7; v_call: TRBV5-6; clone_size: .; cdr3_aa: CASSSRGQGTYEQYF; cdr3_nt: TGTGCCAGCAGCTCTCGCGGACAGGGTACTTACGAGCAGTACTTC
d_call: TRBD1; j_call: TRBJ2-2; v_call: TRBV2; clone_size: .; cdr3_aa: CASRDTRQGANTGELFF; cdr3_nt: TGTGCCAGCAGAGACACCAGACAGGGCGCGAACACCGGGGAGCTGTTTTTT
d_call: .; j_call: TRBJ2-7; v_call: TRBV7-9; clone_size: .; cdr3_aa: CASSRGGTNYEQYF; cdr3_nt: TGTGCCAGCAGCCGAGGGGGAACCAACTACGAGCAGTACTTC
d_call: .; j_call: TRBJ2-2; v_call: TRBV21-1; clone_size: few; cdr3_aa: CASSKGTGNTGELFF; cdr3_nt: TGTGCCAGCAGCAAAGGGACAGGGAACACCGGGGAGCTGTTTTTT
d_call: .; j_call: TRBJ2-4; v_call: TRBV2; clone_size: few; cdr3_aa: CASSPGSDIQYF; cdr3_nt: TGTGCCAGCAGTCCAGGGTCGGACATTCAGTACTTC
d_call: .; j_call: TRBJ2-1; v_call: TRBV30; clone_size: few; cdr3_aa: CAWSVRGSSYNEQFF; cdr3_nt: TGTGCCTGGAGTGTACGCGGTAGCTCCTACAATGAGCAGTTCTTC
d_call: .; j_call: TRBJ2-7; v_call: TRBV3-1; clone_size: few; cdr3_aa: CASSPGSEQYF; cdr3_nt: TGTGCCAGCAGCCCCGGATCCGAGCAGTACTTC
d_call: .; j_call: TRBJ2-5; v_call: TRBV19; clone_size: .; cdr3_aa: CASSLRVVNQETQYF; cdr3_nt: TGTGCCAGTAGTCTACGGGTGGTGAACCAAGAGACCCAGTACTTC
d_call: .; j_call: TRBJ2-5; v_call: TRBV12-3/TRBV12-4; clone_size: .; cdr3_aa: CASSGSTSATQYF; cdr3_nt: TGTGCCAGCAGTGGGTCTACCTCAGCGACCCAGTACTTC
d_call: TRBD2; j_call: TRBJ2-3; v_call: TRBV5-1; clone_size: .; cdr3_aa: CASSAQLAATLSTDTQYF; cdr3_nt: TGCGCCAGCAGCGCCCAACTAGCGGCAACCCTTAGCACAGATACGCAGTATTTT
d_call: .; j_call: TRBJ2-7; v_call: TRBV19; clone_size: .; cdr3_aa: CASSAETSYEQYF; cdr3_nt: TGTGCCAGTAGTGCCGAGACAAGTTACGAGCAGTACTTC
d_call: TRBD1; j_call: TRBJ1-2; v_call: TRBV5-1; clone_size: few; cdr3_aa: CASSPWQGAGYGYTF; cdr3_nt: TGCGCCAGCAGCCCGTGGCAGGGGGCAGGCTATGGCTACACCTTC
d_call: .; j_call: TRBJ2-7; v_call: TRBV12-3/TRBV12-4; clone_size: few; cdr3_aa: CASSLTPGEQYF; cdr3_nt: TGTGCCAGCAGTTTGACCCCCGGCGAGCAGTACTTC
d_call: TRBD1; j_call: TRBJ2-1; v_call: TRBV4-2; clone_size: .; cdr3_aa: CASSQEGSTGGLNEQFF; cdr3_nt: TGTGCCAGCAGCCAAGAAGGGAGTACAGGGGGGCTTAATGAGCAGTTCTTC
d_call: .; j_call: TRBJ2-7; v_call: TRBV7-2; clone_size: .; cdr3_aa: CASSSIMRGSGRPYEQYF; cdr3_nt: TGTGCCAGCAGCTCAATAATGAGGGGAAGTGGGAGGCCATACGAGCAGTACTTC
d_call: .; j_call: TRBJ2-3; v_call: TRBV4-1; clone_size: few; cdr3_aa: CASSQDTTLQDTQYF; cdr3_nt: TGCGCCAGCAGCCAGGATACAACTTTGCAAGATACGCAGTATTTT
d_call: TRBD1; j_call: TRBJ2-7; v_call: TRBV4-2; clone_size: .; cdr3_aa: CASSQAGAGQGVREQYF; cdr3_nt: TGTGCCAGCAGCCAAGCTGGGGCGGGACAGGGGGTACGGGAGCAGTACTTC
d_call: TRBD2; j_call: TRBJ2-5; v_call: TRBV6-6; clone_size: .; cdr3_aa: CASSYSGRGGETQYF; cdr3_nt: TGTGCCAGCAGTTACTCCGGGAGGGGGGGAGAGACCCAGTACTTC
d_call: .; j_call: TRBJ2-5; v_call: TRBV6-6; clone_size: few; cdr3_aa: CASSYSATQETQYF; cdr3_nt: TGTGCCAGCAGTTACTCAGCAACCCAAGAGACCCAGTACTTC
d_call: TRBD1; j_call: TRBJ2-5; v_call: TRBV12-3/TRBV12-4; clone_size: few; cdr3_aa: CASRQGARETQYF; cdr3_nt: TGTGCCAGCCGACAGGGGGCGCGAGAGACCCAGTACTTC
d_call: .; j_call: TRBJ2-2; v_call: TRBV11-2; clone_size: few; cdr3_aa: CASSRTGDILLTTGELFF; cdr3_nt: TGTGCCAGCAGCCGCACCGGGGACATACTACTTACGACCGGGGAGCTGTTTTTT
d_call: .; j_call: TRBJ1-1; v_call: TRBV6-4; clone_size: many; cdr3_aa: CAIPRGFRTEAFF; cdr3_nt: TGTGCCATCCCCAGGGGTTTTCGGACTGAAGCTTTCTTT
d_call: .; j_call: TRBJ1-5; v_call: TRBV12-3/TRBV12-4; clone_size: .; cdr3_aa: CASAWRVYGNQPQHF; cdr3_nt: TGTGCCAGCGCCTGGAGGGTTTACGGCAATCAGCCCCAGCATTTT
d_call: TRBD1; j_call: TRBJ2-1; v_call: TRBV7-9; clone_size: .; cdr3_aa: CASSLGGTGAIARDEQFF; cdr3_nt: TGTGCCAGCAGCTTAGGTGGGACAGGGGCCATAGCTAGGGATGAGCAGTTCTTC
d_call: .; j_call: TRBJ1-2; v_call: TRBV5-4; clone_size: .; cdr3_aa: CASSLEGERVPHYGYTF; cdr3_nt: TGTGCCAGCAGCTTGGAAGGGGAACGGGTCCCCCACTATGGCTACACCTTC
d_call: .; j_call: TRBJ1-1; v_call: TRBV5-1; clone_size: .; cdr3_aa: CASGMGSENTEAFF; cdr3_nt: TGCGCCAGCGGGATGGGGTCTGAGAACACTGAAGCTTTCTTT